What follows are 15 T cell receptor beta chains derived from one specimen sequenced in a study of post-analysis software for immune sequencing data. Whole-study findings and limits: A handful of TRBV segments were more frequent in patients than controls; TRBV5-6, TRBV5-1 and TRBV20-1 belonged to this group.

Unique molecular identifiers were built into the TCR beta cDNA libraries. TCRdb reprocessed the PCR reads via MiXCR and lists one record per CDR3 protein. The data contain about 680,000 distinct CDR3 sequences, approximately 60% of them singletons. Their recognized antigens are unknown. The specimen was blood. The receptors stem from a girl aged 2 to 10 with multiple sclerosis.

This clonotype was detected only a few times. As DNA, the CDR3 is TGCGCCAGCAGCGTTCAGGGGGTGGAAGAGCAGTTCTTC. Translated: CASSVQGVEEQFF. The V gene is TRBV5-1, the J gene TRBJ2-1, with TRBD1 matching 7 bases. This CDR3 contains 13 residues. Trimming cost V 4 bases and J 10 bases; bases outside gene matches: 8. CDR1 and CDR2 from the germline V gene are SGHRS and YFSETQ. Full variable domain (rest looked up from reference TRBV5-1 and TRBJ2-1): KAGVTQTPRYLIKTRGQQVTLSCSPISGHRSVSWYQQTPGQGLQFLFEYFSETQRNKGNFPGRFSGRQFSNSRSEMNVSTLELGDSALYLCASSVQGVEEQFFGPGTRLTVL.

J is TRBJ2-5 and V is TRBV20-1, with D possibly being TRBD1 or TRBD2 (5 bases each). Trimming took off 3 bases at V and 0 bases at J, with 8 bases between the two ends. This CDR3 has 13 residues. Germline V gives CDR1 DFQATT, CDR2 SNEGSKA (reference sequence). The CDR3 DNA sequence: TGCAGTGCTAGCCCGGGACACCAAGAGACCCAGTACTTC. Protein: CSASPGHQETQYF.

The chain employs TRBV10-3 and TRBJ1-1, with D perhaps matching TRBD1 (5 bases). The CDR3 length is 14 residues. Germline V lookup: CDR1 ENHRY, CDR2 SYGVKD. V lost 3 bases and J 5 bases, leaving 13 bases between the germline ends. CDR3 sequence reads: CAISELGGRTEAFF. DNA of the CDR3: TGTGCCATCAGTGAACTCGGGGGTCGGACTGAAGCTTTCTTT.

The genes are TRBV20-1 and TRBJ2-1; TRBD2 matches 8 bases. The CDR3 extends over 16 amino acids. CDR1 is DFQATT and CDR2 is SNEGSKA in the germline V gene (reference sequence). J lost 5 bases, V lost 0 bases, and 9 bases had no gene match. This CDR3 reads CSARDLQREFDNEQFF. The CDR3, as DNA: TGCAGTGCTAGAGATCTACAGCGGGAGTTCGACAATGAGCAGTTCTTC.

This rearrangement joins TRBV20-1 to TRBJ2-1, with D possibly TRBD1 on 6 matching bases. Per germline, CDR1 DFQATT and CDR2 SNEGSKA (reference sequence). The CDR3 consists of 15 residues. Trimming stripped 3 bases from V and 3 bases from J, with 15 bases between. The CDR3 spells CSARPGQTYYNEQFF. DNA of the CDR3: TGCAGTGCTAGGCCCGGACAGACTTACTACAATGAGCAGTTCTTC.

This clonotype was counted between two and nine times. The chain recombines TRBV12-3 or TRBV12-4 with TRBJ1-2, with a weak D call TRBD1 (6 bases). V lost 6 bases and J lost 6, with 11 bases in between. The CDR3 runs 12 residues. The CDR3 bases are TGTGCCAGCAGCACAGGGAAACATGGCTACACCTTC. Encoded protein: CASSTGKHGYTF.

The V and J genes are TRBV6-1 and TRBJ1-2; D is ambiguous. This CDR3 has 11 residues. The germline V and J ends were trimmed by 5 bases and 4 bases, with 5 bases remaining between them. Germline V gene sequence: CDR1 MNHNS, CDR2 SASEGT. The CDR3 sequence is CASSPTYGYTF. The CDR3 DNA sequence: TGTGCCAGCAGTCCGACCTATGGCTACACCTTC.

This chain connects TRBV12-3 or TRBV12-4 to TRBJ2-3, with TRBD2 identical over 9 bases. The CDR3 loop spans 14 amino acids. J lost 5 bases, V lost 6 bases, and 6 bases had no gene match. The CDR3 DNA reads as TGTGCCAGCAGCGTAGCGGGAGTAGGAGATACGCAGTATTTT. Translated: CASSVAGVGDTQYF.

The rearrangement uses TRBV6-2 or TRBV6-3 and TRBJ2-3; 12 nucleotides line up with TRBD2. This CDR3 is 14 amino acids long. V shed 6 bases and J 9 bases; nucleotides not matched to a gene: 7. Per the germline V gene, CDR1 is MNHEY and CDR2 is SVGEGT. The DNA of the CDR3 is TGTGCCAGCAGAAGACTAGCGGGAGTGGGGACGCAGTATTTT. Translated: CASRRLAGVGTQYF.

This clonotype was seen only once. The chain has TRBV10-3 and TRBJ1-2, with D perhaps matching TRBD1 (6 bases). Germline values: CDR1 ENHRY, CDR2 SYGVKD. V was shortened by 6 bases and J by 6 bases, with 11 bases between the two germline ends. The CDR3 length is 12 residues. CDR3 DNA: TGTGCCATCAGCGACAACAGGGATGGCTACACCTTC. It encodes CAISDNRDGYTF.

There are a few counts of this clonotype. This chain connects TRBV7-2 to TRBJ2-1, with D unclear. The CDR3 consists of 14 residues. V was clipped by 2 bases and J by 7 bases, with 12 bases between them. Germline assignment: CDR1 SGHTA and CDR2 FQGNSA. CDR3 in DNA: TGTGCCAGCAGCTTATATAGGATGGAGAATGAGCAGTTCTTC. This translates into CASSLYRMENEQFF.

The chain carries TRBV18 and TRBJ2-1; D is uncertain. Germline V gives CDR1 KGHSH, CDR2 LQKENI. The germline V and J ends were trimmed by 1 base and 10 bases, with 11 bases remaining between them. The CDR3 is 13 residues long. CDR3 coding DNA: TGTGCCAGCTCACCACGGGGTAAGGGCGAGCAGTTCTTC. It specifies CASSPRGKGEQFF.

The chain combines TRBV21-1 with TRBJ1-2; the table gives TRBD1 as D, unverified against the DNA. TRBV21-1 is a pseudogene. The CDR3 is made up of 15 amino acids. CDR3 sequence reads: CASSKGGQGASGYTF. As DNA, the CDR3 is TGTGCCAGCAGCAAAGGCGGGCAGGGGGCGAGTGGCTACACCTTC.

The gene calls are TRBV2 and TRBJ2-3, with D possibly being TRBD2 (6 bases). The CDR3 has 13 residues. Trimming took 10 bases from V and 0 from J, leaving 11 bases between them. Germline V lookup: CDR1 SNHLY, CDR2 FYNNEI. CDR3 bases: TGTGCCACGGGGGACGAGAGCACAGATACGCAGTATTTT. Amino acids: CATGDESTDTQYF.

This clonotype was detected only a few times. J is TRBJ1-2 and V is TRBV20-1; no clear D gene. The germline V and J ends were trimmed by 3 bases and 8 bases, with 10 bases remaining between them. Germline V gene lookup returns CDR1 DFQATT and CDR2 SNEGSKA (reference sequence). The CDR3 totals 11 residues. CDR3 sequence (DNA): TGCAGTGCTAGGGGAATTAACGGCTACACCTTC. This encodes CSARGINGYTF.